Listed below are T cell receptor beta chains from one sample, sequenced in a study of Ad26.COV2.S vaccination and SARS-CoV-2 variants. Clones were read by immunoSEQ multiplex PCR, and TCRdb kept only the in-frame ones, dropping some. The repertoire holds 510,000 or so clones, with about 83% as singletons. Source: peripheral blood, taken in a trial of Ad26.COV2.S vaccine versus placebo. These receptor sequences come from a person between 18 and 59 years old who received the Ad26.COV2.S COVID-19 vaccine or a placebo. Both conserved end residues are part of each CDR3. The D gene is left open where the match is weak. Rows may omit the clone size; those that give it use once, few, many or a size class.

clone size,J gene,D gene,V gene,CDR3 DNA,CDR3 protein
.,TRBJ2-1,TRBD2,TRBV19,TGTGCCAGTAGTATAGTAGCGGGAGCGGGGAATGAGCAGTTCTTC,CASSIVAGAGNEQFF
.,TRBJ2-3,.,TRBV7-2,TGTGCCAGCAGCGAAGGGGGCACAGATACGCAGTATTTT,CASSEGGTDTQYF
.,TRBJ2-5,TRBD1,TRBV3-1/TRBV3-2,TGTGCCAGCAGCCGGGGACAGGGGAAAGAGACCCAGTACTTC,CASSRGQGKETQYF
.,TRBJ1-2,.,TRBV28,TGTGCCAGCACCTGGGGGAGCAACTATGGCTACACCTTC,CASTWGSNYGYTF
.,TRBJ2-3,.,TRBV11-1,TGTGCCAGCAGCCCCACTCGATCAGGAACGCAGTATTTT,CASSPTRSGTQYF
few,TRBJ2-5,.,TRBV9,TGTGCCAGCAGCGGACTAGGGACCGGCCAAGAGACCCAGTACTTC,CASSGLGTGQETQYF
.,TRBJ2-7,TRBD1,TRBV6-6,TGTGCCAGCAGTCGTATAACAGGGGGCCGTTCCCCGACCTACGAGCAGTACTTC,CASSRITGGRSPTYEQYF
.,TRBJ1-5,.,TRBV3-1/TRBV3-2,TGTGCCAGCAGCCTACAGGGAAATCAGCCCCAGCATTTT,CASSLQGNQPQHF
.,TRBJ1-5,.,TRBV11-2,TGTGCCAGCAGCTTAGGTGGGGGGGGAGGTCAGCCCCAGCATTTT,CASSLGGGGGQPQHF
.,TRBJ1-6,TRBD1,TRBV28,TGTGCCAGCAGTTTGAGGCAGGGGGTGAATTCACCCCTCCACTTT,CASSLRQGVNSPLHF
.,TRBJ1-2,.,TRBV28,TGTGCCAGCAGTTTACTGCAGACTAACTATGGCTACACCTTC,CASSLLQTNYGYTF
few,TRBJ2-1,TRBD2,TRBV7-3,TGTGCCAGCAGCCCAACTAGCGGGAGTGTGCATGAGCAGTTCTTC,CASSPTSGSVHEQFF
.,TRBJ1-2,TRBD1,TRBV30,TGTGCCTGGAGTGACAGGGGGAACTATGGCTACACCTTC,CAWSDRGNYGYTF
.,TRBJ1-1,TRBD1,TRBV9,TGTGCCAGCAGCGTAGAGGTGGGACAGCCAGAGGAAGCTTTCTTT,CASSVEVGQPEEAFF
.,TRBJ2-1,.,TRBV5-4,TGTGCCAGCAGCTTGGGAGGGAGCAATGAGCAGTTCTTC,CASSLGGSNEQFF
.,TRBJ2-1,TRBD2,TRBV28,TGTGCCAGCAGTACTACTAGCGGGAGGTTTCTGCAGTTCTTC,CASSTTSGRFLQFF
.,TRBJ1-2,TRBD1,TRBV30,TGTGCCTGGCTAACAGGGGTTGGCTACACCTTC,CAWLTGVGYTF
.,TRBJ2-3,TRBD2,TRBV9,TGTGCCAGCACCGATGGGACTAGCGGGAGGGGCACAGATACGCAGTATTTT,CASTDGTSGRGTDTQYF
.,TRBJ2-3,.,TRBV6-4,TGTGCCAGCAGTGATATCACAGGAACAGATACGCAGTATTTT,CASSDITGTDTQYF
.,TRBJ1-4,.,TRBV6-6,TGTGCCAGCAGAGGGCCCACTAATGAAAAACTGTTTTTT,CASRGPTNEKLFF
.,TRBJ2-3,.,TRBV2,TGTGCCAGCAGTGAAGTTAGGGGAAGGGGCCGAAGCACAGATACGCAGTATTTT,CASSEVRGRGRSTDTQYF
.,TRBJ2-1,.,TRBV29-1,TGCAGCGTTGACTCGGGGAAAGTGCAGTTCTTC,CSVDSGKVQFF
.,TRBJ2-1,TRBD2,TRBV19,TGTGCCCTTGCAGGTAGCGGGAAGCTCTACAATGAGCAGTTCTTC,CALAGSGKLYNEQFF
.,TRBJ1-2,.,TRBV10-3,TGTGCCATCAGGGTTGCAGAACTAGTTGACTATGGCTACACCTTC,CAIRVAELVDYGYTF
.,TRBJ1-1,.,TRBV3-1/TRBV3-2,TGTGCCAGCAGCCAAGAGGCCATGAACACTGAAGCTTTCTTT,CASSQEAMNTEAFF
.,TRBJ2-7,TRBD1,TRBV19,TGTGCCAGTAGTTCCGGGACAGGAACCTACGAGCAGTACTTC,CASSSGTGTYEQYF
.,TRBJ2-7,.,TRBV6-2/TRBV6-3,TGTGCCAGCAGCTACTCCCTCGGGACACTCTACGAGCAGTACTTC,CASSYSLGTLYEQYF
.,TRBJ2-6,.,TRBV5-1,TGCGCCAGCAGCTTGGCCGGTCCCTCTGGGGCCAACGTCCTAACTTTC,CASSLAGPSGANVLTF
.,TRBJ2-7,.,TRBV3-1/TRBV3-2,TGTGCCAGCAGCCAAAGACCGGTCTACGAGCAGTACTTC,CASSQRPVYEQYF
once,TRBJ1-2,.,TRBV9,TGTGCCAGCAGCCCAGGACAGCGTAACTATGGCTACACCTTC,CASSPGQRNYGYTF
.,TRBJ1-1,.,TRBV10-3,TGTGCCATCAGTGAGTCAAACGACGAAGCTTTCTTT,CAISESNDEAFF
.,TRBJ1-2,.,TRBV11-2,TGTGCCAGCAGCTTAGGGGCGGGGTGGTCGAGCACCTTC,CASSLGAGWSSTF
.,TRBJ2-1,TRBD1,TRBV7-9,TGTGCCAGCAGCGAGAGGACAGGGGTGTATGAGCAGTTCTTC,CASSERTGVYEQFF
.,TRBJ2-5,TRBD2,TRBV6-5,TGTGCCAGCAAGCTCGAGGGAGGGAGAGAGACCCAGTACTTC,CASKLEGGRETQYF
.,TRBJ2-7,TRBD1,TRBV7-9,TGTGCCAGCAGCTGGGGACAGGGCTACGAGCAGTACTTC,CASSWGQGYEQYF
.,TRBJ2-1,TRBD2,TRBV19,TGTGCCAGTAGTCGGACCGGGACTAGCGTAAATGAGCAGTTCTTC,CASSRTGTSVNEQFF
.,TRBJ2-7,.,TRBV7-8,TGTGCCAGCAGCTTGGTTTCAGGGGAACCCTACGAGCAGTACTTC,CASSLVSGEPYEQYF
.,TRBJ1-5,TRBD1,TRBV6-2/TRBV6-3,TGTGCCAGCAGTCCCCAGGGGGGGGGTGACAATCAGCCCCAGCATTTT,CASSPQGGGDNQPQHF
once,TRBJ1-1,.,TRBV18,TGTGCCAGCTCGGCGGACAGGAACACTGAAGCTTTCTTT,CASSADRNTEAFF
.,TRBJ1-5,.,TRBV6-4,TGTGCCAGCAGTGACTCGGAAGGTCAGCCCCAGCATTTT,CASSDSEGQPQHF
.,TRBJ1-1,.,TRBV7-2,TGTGCCAGCAGTCGTCCCGGGACACCCATGAACACTGAAGCTTTCTTT,CASSRPGTPMNTEAFF
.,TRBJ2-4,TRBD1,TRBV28,TGTGCCAGCAGTTCCAACGGACAGGGGGCCAAAAACATTCAGTACTTC,CASSSNGQGAKNIQYF
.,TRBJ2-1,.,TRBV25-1,TGTGCCAGCAGCGTGGGGTCGCAGGGTGAAAATGAGCAGTTCTTC,CASSVGSQGENEQFF
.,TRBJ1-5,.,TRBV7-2,TGTGCCAGCAGACTAAACCCCCCGAATCAGCCCCAGCATTTT,CASRLNPPNQPQHF
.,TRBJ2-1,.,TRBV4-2,TGTGCCAGCAGCCAAGATCCTAGCTACAATGAGCAGTTCTTC,CASSQDPSYNEQFF
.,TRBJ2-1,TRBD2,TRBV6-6,TGTGCCAGCCTGACTAGCGGGAGTACGTCCTACAATGAGCAGTTCTTC,CASLTSGSTSYNEQFF
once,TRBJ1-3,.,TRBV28,TGTGCCAGCAGTTTATGGGCGGGGCAGGGGCTCTCTGGAAACACCATATATTTT,CASSLWAGQGLSGNTIYF
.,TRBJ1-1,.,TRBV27,TGTGCCAGCAGTTTCGTAGGGGGGAGCACTGAAGCTTTCTTT,CASSFVGGSTEAFF
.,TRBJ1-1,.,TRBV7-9,TGTGCCAGCAGCCCCGTGGGAACTGAAGCTTTCTTT,CASSPVGTEAFF
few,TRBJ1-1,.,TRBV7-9,TGTGCCAGCAGCCATCCTAGGACAGCTAACACTGAAGCTTTCTTT,CASSHPRTANTEAFF
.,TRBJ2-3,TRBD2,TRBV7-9,TGTGCCAGCAGCTTAAGGACTAGCGGGAGCACAGATACGCAGTATTTT,CASSLRTSGSTDTQYF
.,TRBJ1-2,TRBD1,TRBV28,TGTGCCAGCAGGCCTCCCGGACAGGGAGGGTGCACCTTC,CASRPPGQGGCTF
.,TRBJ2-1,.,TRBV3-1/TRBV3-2,TGTGCCAGCAGCCCCTGGGGCGGGTACAATGAGCAGTTCTTC,CASSPWGGYNEQFF
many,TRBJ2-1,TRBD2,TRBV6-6,TGTGCCAGCAGTTGGGGTAGCGGGACCTCCGAGCAGTTCTTC,CASSWGSGTSEQFF
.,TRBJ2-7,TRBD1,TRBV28,TGTGCCAGCAGCTTAACGACAGGGTTGCAGTACTTC,CASSLTTGLQYF